This entry lists 32 T cell receptor beta chains sequenced from one sample in a study of CD8+CD57+ T cells in acquired aplastic anemia. Genomic DNA was employed as the template in profiling TCR beta VDJ and CDR3. MiXCR was run by TCRdb on the reads, yielding one entry per CDR3 protein. The sample has some 200,000 distinct CDR3 sequences, approximately 51% seen once. It was patients with CD8+CD57+ cell expansion by flow cytometry who were chosen for sequencing. The specimen sequenced was sorted CD4+, CD8+, or CD8+CD57+ T cells (not recorded which) from PBMCs. All receptors derive from a human donor with aplastic anemia.

Ten or more counts support this clonotype. The chain's CDR3 is CASSLDTGGMKTQYF. In DNA form, the CDR3 reads TGCGCCAGCAGCTTGGATACAGGGGGCATGAAGACCCAGTACTTC. V gene TRBV5-1 combines with J gene TRBJ2-5, with TRBD1 matching over 9 bases. The V segment lost 0 bases and the J segment 6 bases; nucleotides outside the gene matches: 6. CDR1 and CDR2 from the germline V gene are SGHRS and YFSETQ. CDR3 size: 15 residues.

The chain combines TRBV9 with TRBJ1-4; TRBD1 might be the D (5 bases). Germline CDR1 reads SGDLS; CDR2 reads YYNGEE. The CDR3 is made up of 15 amino acids. Deletions cut 0 bases from V and 3 bases from J, with 9 bases between. The CDR3 is CASSVEGLANEKLFF. CDR3 sequence (DNA): TGTGCCAGCAGCGTAGAGGGACTGGCTAATGAAAAACTGTTTTTT.

A word on this clonotype: Since a much larger clone is just one base distant, this may be a read error. V and J are TRBV12-3 or TRBV12-4 and TRBJ2-3, with a tentative D call TRBD2 (6 bases). This CDR3 is 15 amino acids long. V was cut by 5 bases and J by 4 bases, with 16 bases left in between. For the CDR3, the DNA is TGTGCCAGCAGTACCTGGACCTCGGGAGCAGATACGCAGTATTTT. As protein: CASSTWTSGADTQYF.

This sequence joins TRBV6-1 and TRBJ1-2; a weak D match, TRBD1 (5 bases). Germline V lookup: CDR1 MNHNS, CDR2 SASEGT. This CDR3 region has 12 residues. The V end was cut by 7 bases, the J end by 4 bases, with 10 bases between. The CDR3 DNA reads as TGTGCCAGCAATAGGGGAGGCTATGGCTACACCTTC. Amino acid sequence: CASNRGGYGYTF.

This clonotype was seen a handful of times. The CDR3 nucleotides read TGTGCCAGCATAAGACAGGGGGGGAACACTGAAGCTTTCTTT. Protein sequence: CASIRQGGNTEAFF. The genes are TRBV28 and TRBJ1-1; 9 positions agree with TRBD1. Germline V gives CDR1 MDHEN, CDR2 SYDVKM. V gave up 7 bases and J gave up 1 base; unmatched junction bases: 4. There are 14 residues in the CDR3.

The V and J genes are TRBV28 and TRBJ2-7; D unresolved. V was pared by 4 bases and J by 3 bases, with 7 bases between. CDR1 and CDR2 (germline): MDHEN, SYDVKM. This CDR3 is 12 amino acids long. The CDR3 region is CASSYSRYEQYF. In nucleotides, the CDR3 is TGTGCCAGCAGTTATAGCCGCTACGAGCAGTACTTC.

This clonotype was counted a few times. The gene calls are TRBV20-1 and TRBJ1-5; 7 bases match TRBD1. The CDR3 spans 16 residues. Trimming cost V 0 bases and J 6 bases; bases outside gene matches: 11. The germline gives CDR1 DFQATT, CDR2 SNEGSKA (reference sequence). The CDR3 is CSARDQGGGHGQPQHF. Written as DNA, the CDR3 is TGCAGTGCTAGAGATCAGGGGGGGGGGCACGGTCAGCCCCAGCATTTT.

As for this clonotype: The junction and the germline gene differ at one end; a read error may be behind it. The chain links TRBV2 to TRBJ2-7; D gene uncertain. The CDR3 consists of 13 residues. Germline values: CDR1 SNHLY, CDR2 FYNNEI. As DNA, the CDR3 is TGCGCCAGCAGCCAAGACCGAGCTGCCGAGCAGTACTTC. It codes for CASSQDRAAEQYF.

Notes on this clonotype: One base away lies a much larger clone, so this may be a sequencing read error. V usage is TRBV5-1 and J usage is TRBJ1-4, with 7 bases that match TRBD1. J lost 6 bases, V lost 0 bases, and 5 bases had no gene match. The germline CDR1 and CDR2 sequences are SGHRS and YFSETQ. This CDR3 is built from 15 residues. CDR3 residues: CASSLGDRVDEKLFF. The CDR3 DNA is TGCGCCAGCAGCTTGGGTGACAGGGTCGATGAAAAACTGTTTTTT.

This sequence joins TRBV24-1 and TRBJ1-2, with 7 positions matching TRBD1. The V gene end was trimmed by 3 bases and the J gene end by 6 bases; junction bases not matched to a gene: 0. Germline values: CDR1 KGHDR, CDR2 SFDVKD. The CDR3 runs 12 residues. CDR3 amino acids: CATSDTGDGYTF. CDR3 sequence (DNA): TGTGCCACCAGTGATACAGGGGATGGCTACACCTTC.

This clonotype was seen many times. The chain has TRBV20-1 and TRBJ1-5, with D possibly matching TRBD1 (6 bases). The ends were cut back, 3 bases at V and 2 bases at J, with 17 bases in the middle. The CDR3 covers 16 residues. CDR1 is DFQATT and CDR2 is SNEGSKA in the germline V gene (reference sequence). As DNA, the CDR3 is TGCAGTGCTAGCGGGACACTCACCGGAGGCAATCAGCCCCAGCATTTT. Protein sequence: CSASGTLTGGNQPQHF.

The V gene is TRBV29-1, the J gene TRBJ2-5; 7 nucleotides line up with TRBD2. The CDR3 has 10 amino acids. J gave up 14 bases and V 0 bases, and 3 bases lay outside the gene matches. The germline V gene encodes CDR1 SQVTM and CDR2 ANQGSEA. DNA for the CDR3: TGCAGCGTTGAAGAGTGGGGGGGATACTTC. It is translated as CSVEEWGGYF. Full variable domain (missing parts from reference TRBV29-1 and TRBJ2-5): SAVISQKPSRDICQRGTSLTIQCQVDSQVTMMFWYRQQPGQSLTLIATANQGSEATYESGFVIDKFPISRPNLTFSTLTVSNMSPEDSSIYLCSVEEWGGYFGPGTRLLVL.

This clonotype was counted a single time. This chain joins TRBV9 and TRBJ1-2; perhaps TRBD1 as D (5 bases). Germline V lookup: CDR1 SGDLS, CDR2 YYNGEE. The V end lost 2 bases, the J end lost 10 bases, and 15 bases lay between the germline ends. The CDR3 spans 13 residues. In DNA form, the CDR3 reads TGTGCCAGCAGCGTCCAACTAGCGGGGACCTACACCTTC. Its protein is CASSVQLAGTYTF.

This clonotype was observed many times. The V gene is TRBV11-2, the J gene TRBJ2-7; 8 nucleotides line up with TRBD1. Germline loops: CDR1 SGHAT, CDR2 FQNNGV. The CDR3 has 15 amino acids. Trimming removed 2 bases from V and 3 bases from J; junction bases left unmatched: 6. CDR3 nucleotide sequence: TGTGCCAGCAGCTTATTAGGGACAGGTAACTACGAGCAGTACTTC. This translates into CASSLLGTGNYEQYF.

This clonotype is judged medium-sized (0.01 to 0.1%). DNA of the CDR3: TGTGCCAGTAGTATGTATGGCTATGGCTACACCTTC. Translation gives CASSMYGYGYTF. This chain joins TRBV19 and TRBJ1-2; D call uncertain. V gave up 3 bases and J gave up 4 bases, with 6 bases separating them. The CDR3 spans 12 residues. Per the germline V gene, CDR1 is LNHDA and CDR2 is SQIVND (reference sequence). Full variable domain (missing parts from reference TRBV19 and TRBJ1-2): DGGITQSPKYLFRKEGQNVTLSCEQNLNHDAMYWYRQDPGQGLRLIYYSQIVNDFQKGDIAEGYSVSREKKESFPLTVTSAQKNPTAFYLCASSMYGYGYTFGSGTRLTVV.

This clonotype was counted ten times or more. The chain recombines TRBV5-8 with TRBJ2-7; TRBD1 matches at 11 bases. Germline trimming cut 4 bases from V and 3 bases from J; bases unmatched to any gene: 12. Germline CDR1 is SGHTS and CDR2 is YDEGEE. This CDR3 has 17 residues. The CDR3 DNA reads as TGTGCCAGCAGCCCTGGAGCTCGGACAGGGGGCGACTACGAGCAGTACTTC. This gives the protein CASSPGARTGGDYEQYF.

This chain uses TRBV20-1 with TRBJ2-5, with D perhaps matching TRBD1 (6 bases). CDR1 is DFQATT, CDR2 SNEGSKA, per germline (reference sequence). CDR3 size: 13 residues. V was pared by 1 base and J by 3 bases, with 9 bases between. The CDR3 DNA follows: TGCAGTGCTAGAGTGGCAGGGGAAGAGACCCAGTACTTC. Its translation is CSARVAGEETQYF.

This clonotype was recorded at least ten times. In DNA, the CDR3 is TGTGCCAGCAGTTACTCGCGCCGGGATGAAAAACTGTTTTTT. Its protein is CASSYSRRDEKLFF. V usage is TRBV6-5 and J usage is TRBJ1-4, with no clear D. V was shortened by 0 bases and J by 6 bases, with 8 bases between the two germline ends. The CDR3 has 14 amino acids. Per the germline V gene, CDR1 is MNHEY and CDR2 is SVGAGI.

This clonotype has only one observation. The chain carries TRBV7-2 and TRBJ2-1; 12 positions agree with TRBD2. This CDR3 is 14 amino acids long. Germline values: CDR1 SGHTA, CDR2 FQGNSA. V lost 8 bases to trimming and J lost 6 bases; unmatched junction nucleotides: 5. The CDR3 reads CASWASGGANEQFF. In DNA, the CDR3 is TGTGCCAGCTGGGCTAGCGGGGGGGCCAATGAGCAGTTCTTC.

The chain joins TRBV20-1 to TRBJ1-3; D call uncertain. This CDR3 spans 14 amino acids. CDR1 is DFQATT, CDR2 SNEGSKA, per germline (reference sequence). V lost 3 bases, J lost 0 bases, and 9 bases lay in between. The CDR3 nucleotides are TGCAGTGCTAGCGACAAAAGCTCTGGAAACACCATATATTTT. Protein sequence: CSASDKSSGNTIYF.

This clonotype was observed at least ten times. The V call is TRBV5-8, the J call TRBJ1-3; weak D call: TRBD1 (6 bases). CDR3 size: 15 residues. V was cut by 4 bases and J by 7 bases, with 18 bases left in between. Germline V gene sequence: CDR1 SGHTS, CDR2 YDEGEE. The CDR3, as DNA: TGTGCCAGCAGCGCCGACACAGGGAAGGGGAACACCATATATTTT. Translating it yields CASSADTGKGNTIYF.

This clonotype was counted once. This chain uses TRBV10-3 with TRBJ2-7, with D uncertain. CDR1 is ENHRY and CDR2 is SYGVKD in the germline V gene. The V and J ends lost 2 bases and 7 bases respectively, with 15 bases between them. The CDR3 length is 14 residues. Here the CDR3 DNA reads TGTGCCATCAGTGAGGATTTGGGTACCTCAGAGCAGTACTTC. Protein sequence: CAISEDLGTSEQYF.

The V and J genes are TRBV2 and TRBJ2-3; 14 nucleotides line up with TRBD2. Germline CDR1 SNHLY, CDR2 FYNNEI. This CDR3 spans 17 amino acids. The V and J ends lost 8 bases and 4 bases, in that order; junction bases with no gene match: 11. In DNA, the CDR3 is TGTGCCAGCCTGATATACGGGACTAGCGGGGGTGCAGATACGCAGTATTTT. Protein sequence: CASLIYGTSGGADTQYF.

This clonotype was counted many times. The chain is built from TRBV20-1 and TRBJ2-7, with 10 bases aligning to TRBD2. The V and J ends lost 3 bases and 7 bases, in that order; junction bases with no gene match: 6. The germline V gene has CDR1 DFQATT and CDR2 SNEGSKA (reference sequence). This CDR3 comprises 13 residues. CDR3 sequence reads: CSARASGGREQYF. The DNA for the CDR3 is TGCAGTGCTAGGGCTAGCGGGGGTAGGGAGCAGTACTTC.

V is TRBV2 and J is TRBJ1-1; the D gene is possibly TRBD1 (5 bases). In germline, CDR1 is SNHLY, CDR2 FYNNEI. Trimming removed 8 bases at V and 0 bases at J, with 22 bases between. The CDR3 length is 17 residues. This CDR3 is CASVEQGADGVNTEAFF. The CDR3 DNA reads TGTGCCAGCGTTGAGCAGGGAGCGGATGGTGTGAACACTGAAGCTTTCTTT.

The chain couples TRBV9 to TRBJ2-3; 11 bases are shared with TRBD2. The junction had 9 bases not matched to a gene; V was cut back by 0 bases and J by 0 bases. The CDR3 spans 19 residues. Germline CDR1 and CDR2: SGDLS and YYNGEE. CDR3 nucleotides: TGTGCCAGCAGCGTAGCTCCCTTAGCGGGGGGGGATAGCACAGATACGCAGTATTTT. Residues: CASSVAPLAGGDSTDTQYF.

This clonotype has at least ten counts. J is TRBJ2-3 and V is TRBV3-1; D is unresolved. The CDR3 is 14 residues long. Germline V lookup: CDR1 LGHDT, CDR2 YNNKEL (reference sequence). V was shortened by 3 bases and J by 2 bases, with 9 bases between the two germline ends. CDR3 amino acids: CASSQGSNTDTQYF. CDR3 bases: TGTGCCAGCAGCCAGGGATCCAACACAGATACGCAGTATTTT.

The table lists this clonotype with many counts. V is TRBV2 and J is TRBJ1-2; D gene uncertain. The CDR3 sequence is 11 residues long. V gave up 7 bases and J gave up 7 bases, with 10 bases separating them. The germline V gene encodes CDR1 SNHLY and CDR2 FYNNEI. The DNA of the CDR3 is TGTGCCAGCACCGAGGTTCTTGGCTACACCTTC. It yields the protein CASTEVLGYTF. Full variable domain (remainder filled in from reference TRBV2 and TRBJ1-2): EPEVTQTPSHQVTQMGQEVILRCVPISNHLYFYWYRQILGQKVEFLVSFYNNEISEKSEIFDDQFSVERPDGSNFTLKIRSTKLEDSAMYFCASTEVLGYTFGSGTRLTVV.

This chain uses TRBV24-1 with TRBJ2-5, with a possible D match to TRBD2 (5 bases). The CDR3 is 14 amino acids. CDR1 and CDR2 (germline): KGHDR, SFDVKD. The V gene lost 3 bases and the J gene lost 7 bases, with 14 bases spanning the gap. The CDR3 nucleotides are TGTGCCACCAGTGATGGGTCTAGCCGTGGGACCCAGTACTTC. Protein sequence: CATSDGSSRGTQYF.

This clonotype showed up many times. The rearrangement links TRBV5-1 to TRBJ2-7; tentative D call: TRBD1 (6 bases). V lost 4 bases and J 4 bases, leaving 9 bases between the germline ends. From germline, CDR1 is SGHRS and CDR2 YFSETQ. This CDR3 comprises 12 residues. CDR3 DNA sequence: TGCGCCAGCAGCGCGGACAGATACGAGCAGTACTTC. This codes for CASSADRYEQYF.

Turning to this clonotype: A read error may account for a junction end that differs from germline. The chain recombines TRBV25-1 with TRBJ2-7; D is undetermined. The germline V gene encodes CDR1 MGHDK and CDR2 SYGVNS. The CDR3 sequence is 12 residues long. The CDR3 sequence: CASSEFGYKQYF. CDR3 in DNA: TGTGCCAGCAGTGAATTCGGCTACAAGCAGTACTTC.

The rearrangement uses TRBV29-1 and TRBJ1-2, with D perhaps matching TRBD1 (5 bases). Germline V gene sequence: CDR1 SQVTM, CDR2 ANQGSEA. This CDR3 comprises 12 residues. V was cut by 5 bases and J by 4 bases, with 11 bases left in between. For the CDR3, the DNA is TGCAGCGTTTCCAGGGATGGCTATGGCTACACCTTC. As protein: CSVSRDGYGYTF.